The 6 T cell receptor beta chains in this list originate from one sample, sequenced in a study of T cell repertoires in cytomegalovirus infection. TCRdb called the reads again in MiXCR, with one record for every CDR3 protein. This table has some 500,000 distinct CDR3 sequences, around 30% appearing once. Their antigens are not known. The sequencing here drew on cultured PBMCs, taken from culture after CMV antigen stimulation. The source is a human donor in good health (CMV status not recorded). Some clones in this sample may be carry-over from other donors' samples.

The CDR3 spells CASSQDSGWLQETQYF. CDR3 bases: TGTGCCAGCAGCCAGGACTCAGGCTGGCTCCAAGAGACCCAGTACTTC. This rearrangement joins TRBV12-3 or TRBV12-4 to TRBJ2-5, with D possibly being TRBD2 (5 bases). This CDR3 spans 16 amino acids. V was cut by 6 bases and J by 1 base, with 18 bases left in between.

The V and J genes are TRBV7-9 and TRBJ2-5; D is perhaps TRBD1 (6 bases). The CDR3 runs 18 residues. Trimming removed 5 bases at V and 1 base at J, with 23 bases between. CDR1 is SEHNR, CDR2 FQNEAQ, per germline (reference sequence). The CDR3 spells CASSPRQAVSVSQETQYF. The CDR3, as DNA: TGTGCCAGCAGCCCAAGACAGGCTGTCAGTGTGTCCCAAGAGACCCAGTACTTC.

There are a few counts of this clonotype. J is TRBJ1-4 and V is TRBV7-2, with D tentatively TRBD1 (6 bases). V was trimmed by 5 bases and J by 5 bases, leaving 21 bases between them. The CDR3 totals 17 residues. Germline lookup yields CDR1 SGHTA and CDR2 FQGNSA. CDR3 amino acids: CASSPAITTGLNEKLFF. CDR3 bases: TGTGCCAGCAGCCCTGCAATCACGACAGGACTGAATGAAAAACTGTTTTTT. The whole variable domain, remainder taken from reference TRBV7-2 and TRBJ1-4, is GAGVSQSPSNKVTEKGKDVELRCDPISGHTALYWYRQSLGQGLEFLIYFQGNSAPDKSGLPSDRFSAERTGGSVSTLTIQRTQQEDSAVYLCASSPAITTGLNEKLFFGSGTQLSVL.

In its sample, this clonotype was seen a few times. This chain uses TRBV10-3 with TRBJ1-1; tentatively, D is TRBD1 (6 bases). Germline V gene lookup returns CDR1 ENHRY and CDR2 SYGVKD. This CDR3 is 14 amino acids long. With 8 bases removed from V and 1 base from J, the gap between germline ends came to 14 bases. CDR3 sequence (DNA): TGTGCCATCTCGTCACAGGGACCGAACACTGAAGCTTTCTTT. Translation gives CAISSQGPNTEAFF.

CDR3 loop: CASSPGAKETQYF. The CDR3 DNA is TGTGCCAGCTCACCCGGGGCAAAAGAGACCCAGTACTTC. This chain links TRBV18 with TRBJ2-5; either TRBD1 or TRBD2 may fit D (5 bases each). There are 13 residues in the CDR3. The germline CDR1 and CDR2 sequences are KGHSH and LQKENI. V lost 3 bases and J lost 3, with 8 bases in between.

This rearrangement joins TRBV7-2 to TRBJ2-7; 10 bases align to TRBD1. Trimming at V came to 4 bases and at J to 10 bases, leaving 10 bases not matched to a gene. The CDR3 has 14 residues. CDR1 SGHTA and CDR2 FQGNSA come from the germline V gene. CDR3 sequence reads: CASSSGQGPPYQYV. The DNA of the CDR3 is TGTGCCAGCAGCTCGGGACAGGGGCCTCCCTATCAGTACGTC.